Detailed here is one T cell receptor (beta chain). Possible read error: a much larger clone is one base away. Germline CDR1 and CDR2: WNHNN and SYGVQD (reference sequence). There are 17 residues in the CDR3. TCRdb used MiXCR to reprocess the RT-PCR reads, holding one entry per CDR3 protein. Of hundreds of thousands of distinct CDR3 sequences listed, approximately 15% were seen once; the top ten hold 3% to 4.5%. Sequenced sample: memory CD4+ T cells from blood. The V call is TRBV10-1, the J call TRBJ2-4, with 9 positions matching TRBD1. The TCR originated in a female donor in good health, serving as a healthy control. The CDR3 loop reads CASSSGQGTTAKDIQYF. The DNA for the CDR3 is TGCGCCAGCAGCTCTGGACAGGGGACGACAGCCAAAGACATTCAGTACTTC.